A single sample is the source of the 24 T cell receptor beta chains below, sequenced in a study of blood T cell repertoires in COVID-19. Some clones are missing from TCRdb's copy, which holds only in-frame ones; the method was immunoSEQ multiplex PCR. Found here are tens of thousands of clones, about 91% of them singletons; the top ten hold 4% to 5%. Sample: peripheral blood. All receptors come from a woman aged 45-65 years with active COVID-19.

This chain joins TRBV3-1 (or the pseudogene TRBV3-2) and TRBJ1-5; D gene unclear. CDR3 length: 13 residues. V lost 0 bases and J lost 11, with 11 bases in between. Germline loops: CDR1 LGHDT, CDR2 YNNKEL (reference sequence). The CDR3 region is CASSQERLSTQHF. CDR3 bases: TGTGCCAGCAGCCAAGAACGCCTAAGCACCCAGCATTTT.

The J gene is TRBJ1-1, the V gene TRBV11-3; D perhaps matches TRBD1 (6 bases). Trimming cost V 3 bases and J 4 bases, with 9 bases left between them. Per the germline V gene, CDR1 is SGHNT and CDR2 is YENEEA. The CDR3 is made up of 13 amino acids. The CDR3: CASSLQGSTEAFF. In nucleotides, the CDR3 is TGTGCCAGCAGCTTGCAGGGGAGCACTGAAGCTTTCTTT.

The chain combines TRBV6-5 with TRBJ2-7; 7 bases line up with TRBD2. V was clipped by 10 bases and J by 2 bases; unmatched bases: 5. The CDR3 spans 12 residues. The germline CDR1 and CDR2 sequences are MNHEY and SVGAGI. CDR3 in amino acids: CATAGVTYEQYF. The CDR3 nucleotides are TGTGCCACCGCGGGGGTAACCTACGAGCAGTACTTC.

This chain joins TRBV5-1 and TRBJ2-3; D is possibly TRBD2 (6 bases). Germline loops: CDR1 SGHRS, CDR2 YFSETQ. The CDR3 is 16 residues long. Between the trimmed V and J ends, which lost 2 bases and 0 bases, there was a span of 13 bases. The chain's CDR3 is CASSLISGSSTDTQYF. The CDR3 DNA follows: TGCGCCAGCAGCTTAATTAGCGGAAGTAGCACAGATACGCAGTATTTT.

The rearrangement uses TRBV19 and TRBJ2-7, with 8 bases fitting TRBD2. CDR3 size: 14 residues. The germline V gene encodes CDR1 LNHDA and CDR2 SQIVND (reference sequence). The junction had 6 bases not matched to a gene; V was cut back by 8 bases and J by 0 bases. The CDR3 region is CASGSGTSSYEQYF. The CDR3 region has the DNA TGTGCCAGTGGGTCCGGGACTAGCTCCTACGAGCAGTACTTC. The full variable domain, completed using reference TRBV19 and TRBJ2-7, is DGGITQSPKYLFRKEGQNVTLSCEQNLNHDAMYWYRQDPGQGLRLIYYSQIVNDFQKGDIAEGYSVSREKKESFPLTVTSAQKNPTAFYLCASGSGTSSYEQYFGPGTRLTVT.

The rearrangement links TRBV6-5 to TRBJ2-7; 8 bases are a match to TRBD1. The CDR3 contains 15 residues. The J segment lost 4 bases and the V segment lost 5 bases, leaving 10 bases of the junction unmatched. CDR1 is MNHEY, CDR2 SVGAGI, per germline. Written as DNA, the CDR3 is TGTGCCAGCAGTAAGGACGGGACAGGACTTTACGAGCAGTACTTC. Its translation: CASSKDGTGLYEQYF.

The V and J genes are TRBV6-5 and TRBJ2-7; TRBD2 might be the D (7 bases). Trimming removed 1 base at V and 2 bases at J, with 12 bases between. Germline lookup yields CDR1 MNHEY and CDR2 SVGAGI. The length of the CDR3 is 15 residues. CDR3 residues: CASSYLSGGPYEQYF. The CDR3, as DNA: TGTGCCAGCAGTTACTTGTCCGGGGGGCCCTACGAGCAGTACTTC.

The rearrangement joins TRBV25-1 to TRBJ1-2; D call uncertain. Trimming shortened V by 4 bases and J by 8 bases, and 8 bases separated the two germline ends. This CDR3 spans 11 amino acids. Germline V gene lookup returns CDR1 MGHDK and CDR2 SYGVNS. CDR3 DNA: TGTGCCAGCAGTGGTACAGTAGGCTACACCTTC. Translating it yields CASSGTVGYTF.

The CDR3 loop reads CASSSVRGPQHF. CDR3 bases: TGTGCCAGCAGTTCCGTAAGGGGGCCCCAGCATTTT. This chain joins TRBV27 and TRBJ1-5, with D tentatively TRBD1 (5 bases). Trimming took 4 bases from V and 9 from J, leaving 10 bases between them. Germline values: CDR1 MNHEY, CDR2 SMNVEV (reference sequence). CDR3 length: 12 residues.

The chain couples TRBV5-5 to TRBJ2-3, with 7 bases identical to TRBD2. CDR1 is SGHKS, CDR2 YYEKEE, per germline (reference sequence). The length of the CDR3 is 16 residues. Trimming at V came to 0 bases and at J to 0 bases, leaving 4 bases not matched to a gene. CDR3 sequence: CASSLARAGSTDTQYF. The CDR3 region has the DNA TGTGCCAGCAGCTTGGCGAGAGCGGGAAGCACAGATACGCAGTATTTT.

The chain employs TRBV9 and TRBJ2-7, with D possibly being TRBD1 (5 bases). The CDR3 totals 14 residues. Between the trimmed V and J ends, which lost 5 bases and 0 bases, there was a span of 12 bases. Per the germline V gene, CDR1 is SGDLS and CDR2 is YYNGEE. The CDR3 coding sequence is TGTGCCAGCAGTACACAGGTGAACTCCTACGAGCAGTACTTC. Translating it yields CASSTQVNSYEQYF.

The chain joins TRBV5-1 to TRBJ2-3, with 11 bases matching TRBD2. From germline, CDR1 is SGHRS and CDR2 YFSETQ. The junction had 8 bases not matched to a gene; V was cut back by 4 bases and J by 4 bases. This CDR3 is 16 amino acids long. The CDR3 reads CASSTGVAGGADTQYF. DNA of the CDR3: TGCGCCAGCAGCACTGGAGTAGCGGGAGGGGCAGATACGCAGTATTTT.

The chain combines TRBV4-1 with TRBJ1-5; D is unresolved. CDR3 length equals 17 residues. Germline V CDR1 and CDR2: MGHRA, YSYEKL. V was pared by 1 base and J by 6 bases, with 19 bases between. CDR3: CASSQGAAGGRGQPQHF. CDR3 coding DNA: TGCGCCAGCAGCCAAGGAGCTGCCGGAGGGAGAGGTCAGCCCCAGCATTTT.

The chain combines TRBV3-1 (or the pseudogene TRBV3-2) with TRBJ2-3; weak D call: TRBD2 (6 bases). Germline CDR1 LGHDT, CDR2 YNNKEL (reference sequence). V was trimmed by 2 bases and J by 10 bases, leaving 19 bases between them. The CDR3 contains 15 residues. CDR3 in amino acids: CASSQWASEEAAQYF. The CDR3 DNA reads TGTGCCAGCAGCCAATGGGCTAGCGAGGAGGCAGCGCAGTATTTT.

This clone was seen only a few times. The chain has TRBV2 and TRBJ1-1; D unclear. Germline V gene sequence: CDR1 SNHLY, CDR2 FYNNEI. The germline V and J ends were trimmed by 3 bases and 0 bases, with 8 bases remaining between them. This CDR3 is built from 14 residues. The CDR3 here is CASSDGGMNTEAFF. Here the CDR3 DNA reads TGTGCCAGCAGTGACGGCGGTATGAACACTGAAGCTTTCTTT.

V is TRBV3-1 (or the pseudogene TRBV3-2) and J is TRBJ2-2; D possibly corresponds to TRBD2 (5 bases). The germline V and J ends were trimmed by 3 bases and 4 bases, with 15 bases remaining between them. Germline V gene data show CDR1 as LGHDT and CDR2 as YNNKEL (reference sequence). The CDR3 runs to 16 residues. The CDR3 reads CASSQLPGESTGELFF. The CDR3 DNA sequence: TGTGCCAGCAGCCAGCTACCCGGGGAGAGCACCGGGGAGCTGTTTTTT.

The chain uses TRBV21-1 and TRBJ1-1; no DNA check was done on the table's D call, TRBD1. TRBV21-1 is recorded as a pseudogene. The CDR3 runs to 15 residues. CDR3 sequence (DNA): TGTGCCAGCAGCGGACAGGGGTCGACGAACACTGAAGCTTTCTTT. It specifies CASSGQGSTNTEAFF.

The chain links TRBV11-3 to TRBJ1-4, with D unclear. Germline V gives CDR1 SGHNT, CDR2 YENEEA. The CDR3 has 16 amino acids. V dropped 0 bases and J dropped 4 bases, with 12 bases sitting between them. In DNA form, the CDR3 reads TGTGCCAGCAGCTTAGATCGTCCAGTCCTTAATGAAAAACTGTTTTTT. This sequence encodes CASSLDRPVLNEKLFF. Full variable domain (outside the CDR3, taken from reference TRBV11-3 and TRBJ1-4): EAGVVQSPRYKIIEKKQPVAFWCNPISGHNTLYWYLQNLGQGPELLIRYENEEAVDDSQLPKDRFSAERLKGVDSTLKIQPAELGDSAVYLCASSLDRPVLNEKLFFGSGTQLSVL.

The V call is TRBV6-5, the J call TRBJ1-2, with 8 bases aligning to TRBD1. With V trimmed by 5 bases and J by 3 bases, 8 bases remained unmatched. Germline V lookup: CDR1 MNHEY, CDR2 SVGAGI. The CDR3 extends over 15 amino acids. CDR3 DNA sequence: TGTGCCAGCAGTACCCCCGGGACAGGTCACTATGGCTACACCTTC. Its protein product is CASSTPGTGHYGYTF.

The chain recombines TRBV7-8 with TRBJ2-1, with TRBD1 identical over 8 bases. The CDR3 extends over 16 amino acids. Germline CDR1 is SGHVS and CDR2 is FQNEAQ. The J segment lost 4 bases and the V segment lost 1 base, leaving 6 bases of the junction unmatched. CDR3 nucleotide sequence: TGTGCCAGCAGCTTAGTTGGTGGACAGGGATACAATGAGCAGTTCTTC. Protein product: CASSLVGGQGYNEQFF.

The gene calls are TRBV28 and TRBJ2-3, with 10 bases that match TRBD1. CDR3 length equals 17 residues. Germline CDR1 MDHEN, CDR2 SYDVKM. The V and J ends lost 6 bases and 2 bases, in that order; junction bases with no gene match: 11. The CDR3 is CASSSGTGDRDTDTQYF. CDR3 nucleotides: TGTGCCAGCAGCTCCGGGACAGGGGATCGGGACACAGATACGCAGTATTTT.

The chain couples TRBV4-1 to TRBJ2-7; 10 bases are a match to TRBD1. The CDR3 loop spans 14 amino acids. Germline-derived CDR1 and CDR2 are MGHRA and YSYEKL. With V trimmed by 3 bases and J by 3 bases, 2 bases remained unmatched. This chain's CDR3 is CASSQWTGGYEQYF. Here the CDR3 DNA reads TGCGCCAGCAGCCAGTGGACAGGGGGCTACGAGCAGTACTTC.

DNA of the CDR3: TGTGCCCTGGAATTAGGCCTTTTACAGGGAGCTAGCACTGAAGCTTTCTTT. As protein: CALELGLLQGASTEAFF. The rearrangement links TRBV30 to TRBJ1-1; tentative D call: TRBD1 (6 bases). The germline CDR1 and CDR2 sequences are GTSNPN and SVGIG (reference sequence). The CDR3 consists of 17 residues. Trimming took 8 bases from V and 4 from J, leaving 29 bases between them.

The V call is TRBV5-4, the J call TRBJ2-7, with 9 positions matching TRBD2. Germline V CDR1 and CDR2: SGHNT, YYREEE (reference sequence). This CDR3 spans 15 amino acids. J gave up 2 bases and V 4 bases, and 7 bases lay outside the gene matches. The CDR3 DNA reads TGTGCCAGCAGCGGGTTGGCTAGCGGGACCTACGAGCAGTACTTC. It translates to CASSGLASGTYEQYF.